Shown below are 5 T cell receptor beta chains from a single sample sequenced in a study of shared clonotypes between healthy human individuals. The method was immunoSEQ multiplex PCR; TCRdb's version includes in-frame clones alone and lacks a portion of them. Altogether 2 million to 2.5 million clones are present, under 95% being singletons, with the ten largest covering around 0.4%. The sequenced sample was naive CD4+ T cells from PBMCs. As for subset: CD45RA+ positively selected. The receptors shown here come from a man between 18 and 35 years old in good health. Some clones in this sample may be carry-over from other donors' samples.

The chain employs TRBV4-3 and TRBJ2-3; 8 bases are a match to TRBD2. The CDR3 extends over 16 amino acids. CDR1 and CDR2 from the germline V gene are LGHNA and YSLEER. V was clipped by 4 bases and J by 4 bases; unmatched bases: 10. This CDR3 reads CASSPRGGREPDTQYF. The CDR3 DNA reads as TGCGCCAGCAGCCCCCGGGGGGGGCGGGAGCCAGATACGCAGTATTTT.

The rearrangement uses TRBV7-6 and TRBJ2-7, with 10 nucleotides matching TRBD1. Germline V gene sequence: CDR1 SGHVS, CDR2 FNYEAQ. Trimming removed 4 bases from V and 6 bases from J; junction bases left unmatched: 9. CDR3 size: 15 residues. The CDR3 loop is CASSSGTGALVEQYF. The CDR3 DNA is TGTGCCAGCAGCTCGGGGACAGGGGCTTTGGTCGAGCAGTACTTC.

To note about this clone: This specimen includes other DNA sequences encoding the same CDR3. The CDR3 nucleotides read TGTGCCAGCAGCTTAGGTACAGTAAACTATGGCTACACCTTC. This sequence encodes CASSLGTVNYGYTF. The rearrangement uses TRBV7-2 and TRBJ1-2; D gene ambiguous. Trimming took 1 base from V and 2 from J, leaving 8 bases between them. This CDR3 comprises 14 residues. The germline V gene has CDR1 SGHTA and CDR2 FQGNSA.

Comment on this clone: Other DNA variants within this sample encode the same CDR3. In DNA, the CDR3 is TGTGCCAGTAGAAGACAGGGGGGGAGCTACGAGCAGTACTTC. Protein sequence: CASRRQGGSYEQYF. The rearrangement uses TRBV19 and TRBJ2-7; 9 positions match TRBD1. The junction had 6 bases not matched to a gene; V was cut back by 6 bases and J by 3 bases. The CDR3 is 14 residues long. Germline V CDR1 and CDR2: LNHDA, SQIVND (reference sequence).

This sequence joins TRBV28 and TRBJ2-7, with TRBD2 matching 8 bases. The CDR3 is 15 residues long. The germline V gene encodes CDR1 MDHEN and CDR2 SYDVKM. The trim removed 4 bases at V and 5 bases at J, leaving 10 bases unmatched. CDR3 residues: CASSSPGTSFDEQYF. CDR3 coding DNA: TGTGCCAGCAGTTCCCCCGGGACTAGTTTCGACGAGCAGTACTTC.